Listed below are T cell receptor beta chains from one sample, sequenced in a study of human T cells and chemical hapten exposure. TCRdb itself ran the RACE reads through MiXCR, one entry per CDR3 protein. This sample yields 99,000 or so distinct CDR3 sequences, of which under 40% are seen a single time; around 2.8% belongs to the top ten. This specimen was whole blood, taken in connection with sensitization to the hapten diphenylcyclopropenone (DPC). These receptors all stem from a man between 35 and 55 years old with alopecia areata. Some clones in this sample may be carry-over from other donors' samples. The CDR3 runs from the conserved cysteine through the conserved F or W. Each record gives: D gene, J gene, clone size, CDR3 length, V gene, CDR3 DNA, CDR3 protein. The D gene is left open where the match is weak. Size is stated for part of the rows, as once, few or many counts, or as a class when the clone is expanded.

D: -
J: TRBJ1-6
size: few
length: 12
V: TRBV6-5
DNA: TGTGCCAGCAGTTACTCGAATTCACCCCTCCACTTT
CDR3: CASSYSNSPLHF

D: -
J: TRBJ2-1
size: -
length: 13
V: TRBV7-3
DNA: TGTGCCAGCGGGAGTCAGGGACGAGGAGAGCAGTTCTTC
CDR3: CASGSQGRGEQFF

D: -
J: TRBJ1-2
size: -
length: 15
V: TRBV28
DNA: TGTGCCAGCAGCTCTCCCGGGACACCGAACTATGGCTACACCTTC
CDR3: CASSSPGTPNYGYTF

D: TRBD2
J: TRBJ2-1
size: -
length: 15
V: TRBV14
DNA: TGTGCCAGCAGCCAAGAGCGGGAGGGTCTAAATGAGCAGTTCTTC
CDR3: CASSQEREGLNEQFF

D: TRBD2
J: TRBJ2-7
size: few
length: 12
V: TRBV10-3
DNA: TGTGCCATCGCTAGCGGCTCCTACGAGCAGTACTTC
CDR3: CAIASGSYEQYF

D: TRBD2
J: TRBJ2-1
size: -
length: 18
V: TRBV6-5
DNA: TGTGCCAGCAGTTACTCCGGGGTTAGCGGGACGGACTACAATGAGCAGTTCTTC
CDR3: CASSYSGVSGTDYNEQFF

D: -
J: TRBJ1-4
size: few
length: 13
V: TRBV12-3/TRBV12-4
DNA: TGTGCCAGCAGTTTAATGGTTAATGAAAAACTGTTTTTT
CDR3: CASSLMVNEKLFF

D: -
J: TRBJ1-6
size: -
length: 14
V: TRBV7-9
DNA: TGTGCCAGCAGCATCACAGAGACTAATTCACCCCTCCACTTT
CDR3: CASSITETNSPLHF

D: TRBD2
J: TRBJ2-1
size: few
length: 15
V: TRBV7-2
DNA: TGTGCCAGCAGCTTAGATAGCGGGGGGCACAATGAGCAGTTCTTC
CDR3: CASSLDSGGHNEQFF

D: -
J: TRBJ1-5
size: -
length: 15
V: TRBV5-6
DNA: TGTGCCAGCAGCTTGTTCTTCCATAGCAATCAGCCCCAGCATTTT
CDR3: CASSLFFHSNQPQHF

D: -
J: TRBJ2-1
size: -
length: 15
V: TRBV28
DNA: TGTGCCAGCAGTAATAATGGGTTACCCTACAATGAGCAGTTCTTC
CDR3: CASSNNGLPYNEQFF

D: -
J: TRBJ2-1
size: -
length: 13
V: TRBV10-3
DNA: TGTGCCATCAGCTGGACTGAGGGCAATGAGCAGTTCTTC
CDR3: CAISWTEGNEQFF

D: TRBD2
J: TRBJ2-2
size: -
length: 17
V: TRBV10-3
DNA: TGTGCCATCAGTGACTCCGGCGGGACTAGCCTCCCCGGGGAGCTGTTTTTT
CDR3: CAISDSGGTSLPGELFF

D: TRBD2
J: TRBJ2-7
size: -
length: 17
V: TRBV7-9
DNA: TGTGCCAGCAGCTTAGCTCTCCGTAGCGGGAGCTCCTACGAGCAGTACTTC
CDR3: CASSLALRSGSSYEQYF

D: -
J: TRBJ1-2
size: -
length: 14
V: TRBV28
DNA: TGTGCCAGCACCATACTAGGGGGGGCCCATGGCTACACCTTC
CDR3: CASTILGGAHGYTF

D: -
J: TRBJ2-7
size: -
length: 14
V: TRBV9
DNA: TGTGCCAGCAGCCCGGCATTCTTGTCCGACGAGCAGTACTTC
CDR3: CASSPAFLSDEQYF

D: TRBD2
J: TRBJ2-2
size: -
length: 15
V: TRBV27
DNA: TGTGCCAGCAGAGGATCTAGCGGGAACACCGGGGAGCTGTTTTTT
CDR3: CASRGSSGNTGELFF

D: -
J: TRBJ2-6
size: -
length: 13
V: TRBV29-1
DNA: TGCAGCGCCGCTCACTCTGGGGCCAACGTCCTGACTTTC
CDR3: CSAAHSGANVLTF

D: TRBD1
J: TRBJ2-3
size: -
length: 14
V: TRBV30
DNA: TGTGCCTGGAGAACCGGGACAGGCATAGATACGCAGTATTTT
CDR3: CAWRTGTGIDTQYF

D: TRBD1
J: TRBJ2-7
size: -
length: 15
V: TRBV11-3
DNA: TGTGCCAGCAGCTACCGGGGACAGGGGGCCTACGAGCAGTACTTC
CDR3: CASSYRGQGAYEQYF

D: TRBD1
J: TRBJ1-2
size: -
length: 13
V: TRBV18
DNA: TGTGCCAGCTCACCACTCGACAGGGAAGGCTACACCTTC
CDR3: CASSPLDREGYTF